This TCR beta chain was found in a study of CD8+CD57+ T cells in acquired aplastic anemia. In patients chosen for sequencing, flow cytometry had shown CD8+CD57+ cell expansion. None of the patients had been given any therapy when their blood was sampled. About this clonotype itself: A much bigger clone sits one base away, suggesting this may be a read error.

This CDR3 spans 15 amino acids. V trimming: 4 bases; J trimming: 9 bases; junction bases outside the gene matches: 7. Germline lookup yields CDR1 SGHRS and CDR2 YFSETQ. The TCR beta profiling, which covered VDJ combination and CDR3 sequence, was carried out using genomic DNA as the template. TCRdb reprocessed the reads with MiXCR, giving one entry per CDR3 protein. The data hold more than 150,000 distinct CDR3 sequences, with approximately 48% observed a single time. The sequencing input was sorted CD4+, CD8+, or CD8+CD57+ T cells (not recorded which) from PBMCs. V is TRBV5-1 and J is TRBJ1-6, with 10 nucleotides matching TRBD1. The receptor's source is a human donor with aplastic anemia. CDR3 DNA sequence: TGCGCCAGCAGCCGCGGGACAGGGGTATCTTCACCCCTCCACTTT. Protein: CASSRGTGVSSPLHF.